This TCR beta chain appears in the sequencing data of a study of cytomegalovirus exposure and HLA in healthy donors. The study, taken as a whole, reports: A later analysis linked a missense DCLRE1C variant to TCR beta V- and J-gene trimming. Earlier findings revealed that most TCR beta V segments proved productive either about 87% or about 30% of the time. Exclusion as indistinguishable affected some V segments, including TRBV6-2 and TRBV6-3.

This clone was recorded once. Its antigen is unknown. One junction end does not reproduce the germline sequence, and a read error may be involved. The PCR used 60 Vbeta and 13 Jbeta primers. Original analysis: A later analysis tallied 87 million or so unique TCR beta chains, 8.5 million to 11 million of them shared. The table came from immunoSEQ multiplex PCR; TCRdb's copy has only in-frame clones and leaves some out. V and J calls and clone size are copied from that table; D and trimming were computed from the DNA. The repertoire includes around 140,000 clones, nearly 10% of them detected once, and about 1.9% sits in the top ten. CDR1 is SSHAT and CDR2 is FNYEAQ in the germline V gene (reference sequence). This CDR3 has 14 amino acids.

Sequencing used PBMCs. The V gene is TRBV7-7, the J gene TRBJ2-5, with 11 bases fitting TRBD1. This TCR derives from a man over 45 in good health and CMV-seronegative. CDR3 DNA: TGTGCTAGCAGCACAGGGACAGGGGGAGAGACCCAGTACTTC. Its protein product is CASSTGTGGETQYF.